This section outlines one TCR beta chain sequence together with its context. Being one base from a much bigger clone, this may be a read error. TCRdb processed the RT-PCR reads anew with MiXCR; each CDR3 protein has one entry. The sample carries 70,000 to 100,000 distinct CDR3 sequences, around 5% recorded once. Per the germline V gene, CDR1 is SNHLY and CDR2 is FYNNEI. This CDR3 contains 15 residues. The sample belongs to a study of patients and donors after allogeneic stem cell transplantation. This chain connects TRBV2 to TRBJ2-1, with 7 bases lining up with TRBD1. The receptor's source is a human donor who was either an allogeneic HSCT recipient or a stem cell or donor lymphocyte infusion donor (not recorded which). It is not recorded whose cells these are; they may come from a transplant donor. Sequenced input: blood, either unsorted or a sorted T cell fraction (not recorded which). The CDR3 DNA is TGTGCCAGCAGGGAGGACAGGTTAACCTACAATGAGCAGTTATTC. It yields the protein CASREDRLTYNEQLF.